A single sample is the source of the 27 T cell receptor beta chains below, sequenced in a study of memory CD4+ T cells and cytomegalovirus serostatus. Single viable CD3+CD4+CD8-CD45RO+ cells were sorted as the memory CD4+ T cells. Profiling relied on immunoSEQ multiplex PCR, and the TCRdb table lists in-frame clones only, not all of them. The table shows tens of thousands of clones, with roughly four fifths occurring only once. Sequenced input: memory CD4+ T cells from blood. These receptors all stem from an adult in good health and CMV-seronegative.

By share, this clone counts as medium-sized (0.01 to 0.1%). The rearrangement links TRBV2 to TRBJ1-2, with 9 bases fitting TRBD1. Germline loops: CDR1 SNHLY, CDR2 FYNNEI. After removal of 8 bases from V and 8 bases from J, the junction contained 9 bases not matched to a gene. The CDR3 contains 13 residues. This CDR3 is CASRDRVTQGYTF. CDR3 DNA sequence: TGTGCCAGCCGGGACAGGGTGACGCAGGGCTACACCTTC.

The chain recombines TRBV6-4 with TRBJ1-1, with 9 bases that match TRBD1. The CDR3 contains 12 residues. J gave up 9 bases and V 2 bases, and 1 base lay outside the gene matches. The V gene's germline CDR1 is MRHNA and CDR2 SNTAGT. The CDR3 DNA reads TGTGCCAGCAGTGACAACAGGGGGCAAGCTTTCTTT. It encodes CASSDNRGQAFF.

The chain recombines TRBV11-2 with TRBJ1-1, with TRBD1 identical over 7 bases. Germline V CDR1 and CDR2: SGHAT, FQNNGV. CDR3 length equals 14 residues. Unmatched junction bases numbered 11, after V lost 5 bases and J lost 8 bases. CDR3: CASSPRGQYVEAFF. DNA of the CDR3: TGTGCCAGCAGCCCCCGGGGACAGTACGTCGAAGCTTTCTTT. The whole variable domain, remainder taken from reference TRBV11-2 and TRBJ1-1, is EAGVAQSPRYKIIEKRQSVAFWCNPISGHATLYWYQQILGQGPKLLIQFQNNGVVDDSQLPKDRFSAERLKGVDSTLKIQPAKLEDSAVYLCASSPRGQYVEAFFGQGTRLTVV.

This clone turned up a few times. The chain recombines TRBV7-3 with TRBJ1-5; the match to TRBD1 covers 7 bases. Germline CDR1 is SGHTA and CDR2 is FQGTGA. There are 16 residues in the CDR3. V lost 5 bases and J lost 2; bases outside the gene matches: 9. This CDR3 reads CASSPIDREGNQPQHF. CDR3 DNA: TGTGCCAGCAGCCCCATAGACAGGGAGGGCAATCAGCCCCAGCATTTT.

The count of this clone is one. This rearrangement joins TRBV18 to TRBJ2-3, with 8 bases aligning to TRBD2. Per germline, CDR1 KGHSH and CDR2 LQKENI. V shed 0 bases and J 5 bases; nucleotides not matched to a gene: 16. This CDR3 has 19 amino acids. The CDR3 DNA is TGTGCCAGCTCACCACCGTGGGCGCGGGGGGCGGCGAGAGTAGATACGCAGTATTTT. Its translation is CASSPPWARGAARVDTQYF.

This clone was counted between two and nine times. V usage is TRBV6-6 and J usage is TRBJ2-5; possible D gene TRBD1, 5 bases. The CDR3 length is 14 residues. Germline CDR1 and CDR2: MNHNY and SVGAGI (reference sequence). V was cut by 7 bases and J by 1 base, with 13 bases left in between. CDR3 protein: CASTVGALQETQYF. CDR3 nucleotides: TGTGCCAGCACGGTAGGGGCCCTCCAAGAGACCCAGTACTTC.

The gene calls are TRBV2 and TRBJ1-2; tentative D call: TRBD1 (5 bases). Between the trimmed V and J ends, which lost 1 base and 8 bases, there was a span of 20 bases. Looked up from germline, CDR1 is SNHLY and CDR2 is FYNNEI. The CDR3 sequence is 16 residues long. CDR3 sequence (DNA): TGTGCCAGCAGTGAAGAGGGCAGGGACTCTGGGGGGGGCTACACCTTC. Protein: CASSEEGRDSGGGYTF.

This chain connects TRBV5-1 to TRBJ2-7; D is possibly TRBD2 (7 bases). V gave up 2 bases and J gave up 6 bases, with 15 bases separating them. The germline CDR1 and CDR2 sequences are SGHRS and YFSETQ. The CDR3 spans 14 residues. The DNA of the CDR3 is TGCGCCAGCAGCTTAGGGGGGGCGCTGACCGAGCAGTACTTC. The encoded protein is CASSLGGALTEQYF.

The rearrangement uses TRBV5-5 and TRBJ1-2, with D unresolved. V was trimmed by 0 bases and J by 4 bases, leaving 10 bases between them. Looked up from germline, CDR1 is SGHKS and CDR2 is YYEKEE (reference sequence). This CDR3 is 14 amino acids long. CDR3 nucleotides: TGTGCCAGCAGCTTGGTTCGGGGAACCTATGGCTACACCTTC. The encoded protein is CASSLVRGTYGYTF.

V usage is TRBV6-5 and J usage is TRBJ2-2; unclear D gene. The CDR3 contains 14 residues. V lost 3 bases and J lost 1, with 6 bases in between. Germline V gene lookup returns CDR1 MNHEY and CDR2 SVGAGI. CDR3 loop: CASSYSMNTGELFF. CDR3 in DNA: TGTGCCAGCAGTTATTCTATGAACACCGGGGAGCTGTTTTTT.

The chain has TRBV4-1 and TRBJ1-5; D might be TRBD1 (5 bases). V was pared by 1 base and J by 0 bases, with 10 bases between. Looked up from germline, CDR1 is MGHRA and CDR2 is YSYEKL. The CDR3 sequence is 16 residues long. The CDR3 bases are TGCGCCAGCAGCCAAGCACAGGTCTATAGCAATCAGCCCCAGCATTTT. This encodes CASSQAQVYSNQPQHF.

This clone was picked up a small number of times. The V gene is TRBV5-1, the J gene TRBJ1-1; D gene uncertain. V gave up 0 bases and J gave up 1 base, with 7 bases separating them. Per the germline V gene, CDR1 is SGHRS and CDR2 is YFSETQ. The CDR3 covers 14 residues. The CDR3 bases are TGCGCCAGCAGCTTGGGGTTCAAGAACACTGAAGCTTTCTTT. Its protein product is CASSLGFKNTEAFF.

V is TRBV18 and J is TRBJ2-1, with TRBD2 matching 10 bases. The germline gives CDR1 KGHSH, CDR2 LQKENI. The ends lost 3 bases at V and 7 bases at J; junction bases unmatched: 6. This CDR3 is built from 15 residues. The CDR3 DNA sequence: TGTGCCAGCTCACCCACTAGCGGGGATCTGAATGAGCAGTTCTTC. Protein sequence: CASSPTSGDLNEQFF.

The CDR3 region has the DNA TGTGCCAGCAGCTTATCGGACAGGGTAACATTGCCCCTCCACTTT. This translates into CASSLSDRVTLPLHF. The chain recombines TRBV11-2 with TRBJ1-6; 8 bases match TRBD1. The V gene end was trimmed by 2 bases and the J gene end by 13 bases; junction bases not matched to a gene: 10. Germline CDR1 reads SGHAT; CDR2 reads FQNNGV. The CDR3 runs 15 residues.

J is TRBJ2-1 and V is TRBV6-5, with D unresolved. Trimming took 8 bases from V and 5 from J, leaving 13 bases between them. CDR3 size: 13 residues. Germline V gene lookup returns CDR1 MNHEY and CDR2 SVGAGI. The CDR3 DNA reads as TGTGCCAGCTTAGGAACGGCGAACAATGAGCAGTTCTTC. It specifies CASLGTANNEQFF.

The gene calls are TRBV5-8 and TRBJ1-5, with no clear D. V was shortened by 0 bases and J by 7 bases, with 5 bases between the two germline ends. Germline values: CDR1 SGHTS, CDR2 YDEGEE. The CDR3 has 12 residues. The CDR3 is CASSLARQPQHF. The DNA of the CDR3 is TGTGCCAGCAGCTTGGCCCGACAGCCCCAGCATTTT.

Here the CDR3 reads CASSIGATFNEKLFF. The CDR3, as DNA: TGTGCCAGTAGTATCGGGGCCACGTTTAATGAAAAACTGTTTTTT. This chain links TRBV19 with TRBJ1-4, with TRBD1 as a possible D gene (5 bases). Germline V gene sequence: CDR1 LNHDA, CDR2 SQIVND (reference sequence). The CDR3 is made up of 15 amino acids. Trimming stripped 3 bases from V and 4 bases from J, with 12 bases between.

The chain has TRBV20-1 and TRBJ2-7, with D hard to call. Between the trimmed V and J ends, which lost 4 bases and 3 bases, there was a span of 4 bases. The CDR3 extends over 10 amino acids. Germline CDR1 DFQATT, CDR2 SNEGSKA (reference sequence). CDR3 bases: TGCAGTGCTACTAACTACGAGCAGTACTTC. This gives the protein CSATNYEQYF.

CDR3: CATSKGAEVSYGYTF. CDR3 nucleotides: TGTGCCACCAGCAAGGGGGCAGAGGTATCCTATGGCTACACCTTC. The rearrangement joins TRBV15 to TRBJ1-2; 7 bases line up with TRBD1. V trimming: 4 bases; J trimming: 4 bases; junction bases outside the gene matches: 9. The V gene's germline CDR1 is LNHNV and CDR2 YYDKDF (reference sequence). This CDR3 spans 15 amino acids.

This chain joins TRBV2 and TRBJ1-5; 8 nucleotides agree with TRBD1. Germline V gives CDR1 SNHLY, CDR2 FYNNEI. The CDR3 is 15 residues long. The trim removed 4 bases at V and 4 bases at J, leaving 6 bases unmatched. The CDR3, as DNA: TGTGCCAGCAGTGTAACAGGGGGTAGTAATCAGCCCCAGCATTTT. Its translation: CASSVTGGSNQPQHF.

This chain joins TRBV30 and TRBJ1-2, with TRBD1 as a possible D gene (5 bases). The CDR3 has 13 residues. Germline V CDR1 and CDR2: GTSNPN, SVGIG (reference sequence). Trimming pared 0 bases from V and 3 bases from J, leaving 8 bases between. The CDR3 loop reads CAWSVTRDYGYTF. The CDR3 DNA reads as TGTGCCTGGAGTGTAACCAGGGACTATGGCTACACCTTC.

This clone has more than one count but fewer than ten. CDR3 region: CASRFPGPNSPLHF. CDR3 DNA sequence: TGCGCCAGCAGGTTCCCTGGACCCAATTCACCCCTCCACTTT. V usage is TRBV5-1 and J usage is TRBJ1-6; D is ambiguous. CDR3 length: 14 residues. The germline V and J ends were trimmed by 5 bases and 7 bases, with 13 bases remaining between them. Germline CDR1 SGHRS, CDR2 YFSETQ.

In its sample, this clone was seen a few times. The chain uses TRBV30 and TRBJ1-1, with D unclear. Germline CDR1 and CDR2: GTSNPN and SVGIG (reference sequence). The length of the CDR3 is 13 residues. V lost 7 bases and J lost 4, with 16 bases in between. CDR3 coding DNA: TGTGCCTCTACACATGGGGTAGGCACTGAAGCTTTCTTT. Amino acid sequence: CASTHGVGTEAFF.

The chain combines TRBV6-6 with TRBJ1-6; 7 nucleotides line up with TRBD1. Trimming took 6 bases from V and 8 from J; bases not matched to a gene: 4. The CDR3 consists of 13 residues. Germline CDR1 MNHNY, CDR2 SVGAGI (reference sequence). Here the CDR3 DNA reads TGTGCCAGCAGCCAAACAGGGGATTCACCCCTCCACTTT. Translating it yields CASSQTGDSPLHF.

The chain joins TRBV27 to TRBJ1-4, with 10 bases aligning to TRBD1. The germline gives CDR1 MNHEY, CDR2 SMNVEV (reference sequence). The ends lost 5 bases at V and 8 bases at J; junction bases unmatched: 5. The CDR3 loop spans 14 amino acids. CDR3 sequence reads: CASSRQGALEKLFF. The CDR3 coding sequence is TGTGCCAGCAGTCGACAGGGGGCCTTGGAAAAACTGTTTTTT.

The CDR3 DNA is TGTGCCAGCAGCTTGGCCGCGACAGGGACCTACGAGCAGTACTTC. As protein: CASSLAATGTYEQYF. The chain couples TRBV5-5 to TRBJ2-7; 7 bases line up with TRBD1. Germline CDR1 SGHKS, CDR2 YYEKEE (reference sequence). The CDR3 is 15 residues long. The V gene end was trimmed by 0 bases and the J gene end by 2 bases; junction bases not matched to a gene: 5.

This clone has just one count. CDR3: CASSSRGRANEKLFF. CDR3 nucleotides: TGTGCCAGCAGTTCACGTGGAAGGGCTAATGAAAAACTGTTTTTT. This chain uses TRBV6-5 with TRBJ1-4; no clear D gene. The CDR3 length is 15 residues. Between the trimmed V and J ends, which lost 4 bases and 3 bases, there was a span of 12 bases. Germline-derived CDR1 and CDR2 are MNHEY and SVGAGI.